This T cell receptor beta chain was identified during a study of T cell changes during pregnancy in multiple sclerosis. Profiling relied on immunoSEQ multiplex PCR, and the TCRdb table lists in-frame clones only, not all of them. In the table there are about 73,000 clones, about nine tenths of which are singletons. This CDR3 has 16 residues. V was pared by 4 bases and J by 2 bases, with 15 bases between. The specimen was peripheral blood, collected after pregnancy. The J gene is TRBJ1-5, the V gene TRBV23-1, with a possible D match to TRBD1 (6 bases). TRBV23-1 counts as an open reading frame of uncertain function. This receptor was obtained from a female donor in good health, enrolled as a control in a pregnancy study. The CDR3 region is CASSRTVTGCNQPQHF. The CDR3 region has the DNA TGCGCCAGCAGTCGGACGGTTACAGGGTGCAATCAGCCCCAGCATTTT.